Shown below are 14 T cell receptor beta chains from a single sample sequenced in a study of T-cell reconstitution after alpha-beta-depleted transplantation in children. Unique molecular identifiers were built into the TCRbeta library. Each CDR3 protein gets one entry after TCRdb re-called the PCR reads with MiXCR. The sample yields about 400,000 distinct CDR3 sequences, around 20% seen once. Sequencing was performed on PBMCs from the stem cell graft donor, taken from the stem cell graft. All receptors come from a human donor who donated a stem cell graft to a child with acute myeloid leukemia.

This clonotype has only a few counts. This chain links TRBV5-1 with TRBJ2-7; D is possibly TRBD1 (6 bases). There are 15 residues in the CDR3. The V end lost 5 bases, the J end lost 6 bases, and 21 bases lay between the germline ends. Germline V CDR1 and CDR2: SGHRS, YFSETQ. In DNA form, the CDR3 reads TGCGCCAGCAGTATCGCCGGACAGCAAGGGTTCGAGCAGTACTTC. Its translation is CASSIAGQQGFEQYF.

This clonotype has only a few counts. The chain links TRBV29-1 to TRBJ1-1, with D uncertain. The CDR3 totals 12 residues. V shed 2 bases and J shed 9 bases, with 13 bases lying between them. Germline loops: CDR1 SQVTM, CDR2 ANQGSEA. DNA of the CDR3: TGCAGCGTTGAAATTTCTGACACAAAAGCTTTCTTT. Its protein product is CSVEISDTKAFF.

This chain links TRBV5-1 with TRBJ2-1; no reliable D call. Germline CDR1 SGHRS, CDR2 YFSETQ. This CDR3 is 12 amino acids long. The V gene lost 6 bases and the J gene lost 6 bases, with 10 bases spanning the gap. The chain's CDR3 is CASTLGGNEQFF. The CDR3 coding sequence is TGCGCCAGCACCCTGGGTGGCAATGAGCAGTTCTTC.

This clonotype was seen more than once but under ten times. The chain combines TRBV20-1 with TRBJ2-3; 7 bases match TRBD2. Looked up from germline, CDR1 is DFQATT and CDR2 is SNEGSKA (reference sequence). The CDR3 runs 16 residues. V was clipped by 5 bases and J by 5 bases; unmatched bases: 16. CDR3 region: CSAPGQASGLGDTQYF. The CDR3 DNA follows: TGCAGTGCTCCCGGGCAGGCTAGCGGACTAGGAGATACGCAGTATTTT.

The chain uses TRBV20-1 and TRBJ2-3; perhaps TRBD2 as D (7 bases). From germline, CDR1 is DFQATT and CDR2 SNEGSKA (reference sequence). V was clipped by 5 bases and J by 3 bases, with 18 bases between them. The CDR3 contains 15 residues. The CDR3 coding sequence is TGCAGTGCTCGCACGGGGGCGGGAGCTACAGATACGCAGTATTTT. This codes for CSARTGAGATDTQYF.

The rearrangement joins TRBV6-5 to TRBJ2-2, with D tentatively TRBD1 (5 bases). The germline V gene encodes CDR1 MNHEY and CDR2 SVGAGI. V was cut by 2 bases and J by 1 base, with 11 bases left in between. The CDR3 consists of 16 residues. Here the CDR3 reads CASSYGAAVNTGELFF. CDR3 DNA: TGTGCCAGCAGTTACGGGGCGGCTGTGAACACCGGGGAGCTGTTTTTT.

The rearrangement uses TRBV7-6 and TRBJ2-1; TRBD2 aligns across 11 bases. CDR1 SGHVS and CDR2 FNYEAQ come from the germline V gene. After removal of 4 bases from V and 7 bases from J, the junction contained 21 bases not matched to a gene. The length of the CDR3 is 20 residues. In DNA, the CDR3 is TGTGCCAGCAGCTCACGCCTCACTAGCGGGAGCCCCAGGGGGAGGAATGAGCAGTTCTTC. Protein product: CASSSRLTSGSPRGRNEQFF.

This clonotype was observed a handful of times. The gene calls are TRBV4-1 and TRBJ2-5, with no clear D. The CDR3 sequence is 14 residues long. Germline values: CDR1 MGHRA, CDR2 YSYEKL. V was trimmed by 0 bases and J by 5 bases, leaving 10 bases between them. CDR3 amino acids: CASSQEGYRETQYF. The CDR3 region has the DNA TGCGCCAGCAGCCAAGAAGGCTACCGGGAGACCCAGTACTTC.

The chain combines TRBV10-3 with TRBJ2-1, with 9 bases lining up with TRBD1. Germline loops: CDR1 ENHRY, CDR2 SYGVKD. The CDR3 loop spans 15 amino acids. Trimming took 3 bases from V and 8 from J; bases not matched to a gene: 8. CDR3: CAISDPGQGFHEQFF. In nucleotides, the CDR3 is TGTGCCATCAGTGACCCGGGACAGGGATTCCATGAGCAGTTCTTC.

This clonotype turned up a few times. CDR3 region: CASRAGTGRESPYEQYF. In DNA, the CDR3 is TGTGCCAGCAGAGCCGGGACAGGGCGAGAGTCTCCCTACGAGCAGTACTTC. The rearrangement links TRBV12-3 or TRBV12-4 to TRBJ2-7; 9 nucleotides agree with TRBD1. With 6 bases clipped from V and 2 bases from J, the junction kept 14 bases outside the gene matches. CDR3 size: 17 residues.

This clonotype occurred many times. The rearrangement links TRBV29-1 to TRBJ2-5; 9 nucleotides agree with TRBD1. In germline, CDR1 is SQVTM, CDR2 ANQGSEA. The CDR3 is 14 residues long. Trimming took 4 bases from V and 3 from J; bases not matched to a gene: 6. The CDR3 DNA reads as TGCAGCGTTGGTCGAGACAGGGGGGAAGAGACCCAGTACTTC. Amino acids: CSVGRDRGEETQYF.

This clonotype was detected ten times or more. The rearrangement joins TRBV27 to TRBJ2-1, with a tentative D call TRBD2 (6 bases). This CDR3 is built from 16 residues. Germline V gene sequence: CDR1 MNHEY, CDR2 SMNVEV (reference sequence). Trimming removed 4 bases from V and 2 bases from J, with 15 bases in between. CDR3 DNA: TGTGCCAGCAGTTCCGGACTATCCCTTGCCTACAATGAGCAGTTCTTC. Its translation: CASSSGLSLAYNEQFF.

Only a few counts were recorded for this clonotype. At one boundary the junction diverges from the germline segment, which might be a read error. This rearrangement joins TRBV29-1 to TRBJ2-5; D possibly uses TRBD1 or TRBD2 (6 bases each). The CDR3 contains 12 residues. Germline CDR1 SQVTM, CDR2 ANQGSEA. CDR3 residues: CSVSLPQGWGDF. The CDR3 nucleotides read TGCAGCGTTTCACTGCCACAGGGTTGGGGGGACTTC.

This clonotype came up many times. The chain recombines TRBV4-3 with TRBJ2-2; D perhaps matches TRBD1 (7 bases). The CDR3 spans 17 residues. The germline V gene encodes CDR1 LGHNA and CDR2 YSLEER. V gave up 0 bases and J gave up 5 bases, with 16 bases separating them. The CDR3 nucleotides read TGCGCCAGCAGCCAAGATTTGGGAGCAGGGGGGACCGGGGAGCTGTTTTTT. This translates into CASSQDLGAGGTGELFF.